The clone carrying this TCR beta chain was picked up a small number of times. Through a sample-barcoded 5' primer and a J-beta primer mix, a second PCR was run for about 6 to 11 cycles. Tags on each cDNA molecule came from a template-switch adaptor with 12 random nucleotides. TCRdb reprocessed the 5' RACE reads with MiXCR, giving one entry per CDR3 protein. The table has about 1.4 million distinct CDR3 sequences, around 59% seen once. The data are from a study of blood T cells in healthy people across ages. V gave up 0 bases and J gave up 6 bases, with 2 bases separating them. Germline V gene sequence: CDR1 SQVTM, CDR2 ANQGSEA. The CDR3 is made up of 10 amino acids.

This clonotype was obtained from a man between 18 and 29 years old in good health. Material: blood. V usage is TRBV29-1 and J usage is TRBJ1-2; D gene unclear. In DNA form, the CDR3 reads TGCAGCGTTGAAGAGGATGGCTACACCTTC. This encodes CSVEEDGYTF.